This T cell receptor beta chain is drawn from a study of T cell repertoires in cytomegalovirus infection (dated by TCRdb to about 2019). Describing the broader study: Because public TCR beta signatures pointed to carriage of CMV infection together with the matching HLA type, the HLA type of each donor mattered for the analysis. Study-wide findings and limitations: In both this cohort and an independent cohort of several hundred donors, the cumulative frequency of public TCR beta family members distinguished carriers of CMV infection plus the relevant HLA type. The ex vivo response was dominated by HLA-C-restricted CMV-specific TCR beta clonotypes, and the single most frequent clonotype in two of eight donors was supplied by these HLA-C-restricted clonotypes.

V was cut back by 2 bases and J by 0 bases, leaving a gap of 7 bases between them. There are 14 amino acids in the CDR3, from cysteine to phenylalanine inclusive. The DNA shown is the 42-base CDR3, in frame from base 1. From the germline V gene (reference sequence), CDR1 is SEHNR and CDR2 is FQNEAQ. This clonotype has a count of ten or more. It lacks a known antigen. The sample holds no much larger clone one base away, and base qualities are not on file. Sequencing was performed on an Illumina HiSeq 1500. The raw public reads went through TCRdb reprocessing: fastp at Q25, MiXCR clone calling, in-frame beta chains kept. All rows with the same CDR3 protein become a single entry with the most common DNA and genes. Across this sample there are fewer than 550,000 distinct CDR3 sequences, with 16% seen only once. The ten largest make up roughly a quarter of the sample.

The V and J genes are TRBV7-9 and TRBJ1-2; the D gene assignment is ambiguous. Material: CD8+ T cells from PBMCs. This sequence originates from a human donor in good health (CMV status not recorded). Some clones in this sample may be carry-over from other donors' samples. Read as DNA, the sequence is TGTGCCAGCAGCTTATCACAGACTAACTATGGCTACACCTTC. This gives the protein CASSLSQTNYGYTF.